This TCR beta chain was retrieved from a study of OX40 agonist ivuxolimab in advanced cancers. General observations from the study: Clones of CD4+ and CD8+ blood T cells grew by week 6 at doses of 0.1 to 3.0 mg/kg.

The repertoire was sequenced with immunoSEQ multiplex PCR; TCRdb's copy has only in-frame clones and lacks some. The sample shows some 44,000 clones, over 75% of them seen only once. V was shortened by 4 bases and J by 9 bases, with 19 bases between the two germline ends. CDR1 and CDR2 (germline): SEHNR, FQNEAQ (reference sequence). This CDR3 has 14 amino acids. Notes on this clone: Its matching antigen is unknown.

V gene TRBV7-9 combines with J gene TRBJ2-7; D assignment may be TRBD1 or TRBD2 (5 bases each). Sequences were derived from CD4+ or CD8+ T cells sorted from blood, sampled in a trial of the OX40 agonist ivuxolimab. The receptor was isolated from an adult with an advanced solid tumor such as melanoma, head and neck, liver or kidney cancer. In DNA form, the CDR3 reads TGTGCCAGCAGCTCGAACCCCCGGGACCCCCGGCAGTACTTC. Protein product: CASSSNPRDPRQYF.